This TCR beta chain was recovered during a study of T-cell memory formation after mild COVID-19. In TCRdb, the 5' RACE reads were re-called with MiXCR into one record per CDR3 protein. The sample records around 340,000 distinct CDR3 sequences, approximately 14% being singletons. Germline V lookup: CDR1 SGHNT, CDR2 YYREEE (reference sequence). The CDR3 has 14 residues. V shed 4 bases and J shed 8 bases, with 15 bases lying between them. This clonotype was found a few times. The J gene is TRBJ1-4, the V gene TRBV5-4, with D uncertain. Sequenced: PBMCs or a T cell subset sorted from them (not recorded which). The receptor's source is a man aged 18 to 29 who had mild COVID-19 (a few samples of this study predate the infection). Cell type and time point are not known. CDR3 DNA sequence: TGTGCCAGCAGCGGATGGGAGAGTGCCGAAAAACTGTTTTTT. It specifies CASSGWESAEKLFF.